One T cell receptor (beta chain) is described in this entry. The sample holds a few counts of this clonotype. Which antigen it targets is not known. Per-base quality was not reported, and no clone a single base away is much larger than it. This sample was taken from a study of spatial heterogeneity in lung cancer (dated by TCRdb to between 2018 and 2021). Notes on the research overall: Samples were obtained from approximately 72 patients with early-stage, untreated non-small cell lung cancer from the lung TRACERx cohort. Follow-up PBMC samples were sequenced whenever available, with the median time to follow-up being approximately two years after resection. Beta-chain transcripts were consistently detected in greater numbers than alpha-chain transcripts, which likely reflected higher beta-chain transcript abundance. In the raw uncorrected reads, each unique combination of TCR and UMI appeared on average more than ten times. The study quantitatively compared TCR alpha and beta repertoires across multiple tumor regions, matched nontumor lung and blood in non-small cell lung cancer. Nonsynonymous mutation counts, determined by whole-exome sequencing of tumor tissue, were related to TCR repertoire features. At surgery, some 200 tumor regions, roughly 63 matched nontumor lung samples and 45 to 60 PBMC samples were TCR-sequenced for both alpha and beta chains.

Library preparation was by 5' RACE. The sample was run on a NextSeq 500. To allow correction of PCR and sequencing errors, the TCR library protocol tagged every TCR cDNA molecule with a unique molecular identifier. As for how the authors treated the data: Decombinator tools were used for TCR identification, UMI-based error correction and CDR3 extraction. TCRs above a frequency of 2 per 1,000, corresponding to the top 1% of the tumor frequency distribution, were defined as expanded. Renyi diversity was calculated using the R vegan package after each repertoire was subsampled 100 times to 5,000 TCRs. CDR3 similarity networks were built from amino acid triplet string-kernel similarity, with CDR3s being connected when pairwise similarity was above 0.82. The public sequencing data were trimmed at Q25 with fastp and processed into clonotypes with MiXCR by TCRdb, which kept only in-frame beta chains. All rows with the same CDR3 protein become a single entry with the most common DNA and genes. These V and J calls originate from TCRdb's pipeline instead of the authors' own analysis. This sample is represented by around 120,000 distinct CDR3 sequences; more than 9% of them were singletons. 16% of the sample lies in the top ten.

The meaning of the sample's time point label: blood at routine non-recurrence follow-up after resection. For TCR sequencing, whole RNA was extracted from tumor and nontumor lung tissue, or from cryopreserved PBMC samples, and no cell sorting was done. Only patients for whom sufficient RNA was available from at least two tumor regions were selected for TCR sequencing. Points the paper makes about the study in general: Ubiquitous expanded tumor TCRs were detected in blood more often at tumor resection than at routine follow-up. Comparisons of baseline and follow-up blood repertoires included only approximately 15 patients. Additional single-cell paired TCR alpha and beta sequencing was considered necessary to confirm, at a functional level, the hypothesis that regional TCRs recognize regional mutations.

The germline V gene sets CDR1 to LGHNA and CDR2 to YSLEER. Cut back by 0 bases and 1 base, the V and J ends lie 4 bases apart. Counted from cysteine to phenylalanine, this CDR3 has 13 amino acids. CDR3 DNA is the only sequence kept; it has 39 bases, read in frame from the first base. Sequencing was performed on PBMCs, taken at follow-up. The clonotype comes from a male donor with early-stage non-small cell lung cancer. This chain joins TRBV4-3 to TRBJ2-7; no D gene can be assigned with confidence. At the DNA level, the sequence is TGCGCCAGCAGCCAAGATGAGTCCTACGAGCAGTACTTC. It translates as CASSQDESYEQYF.